A single sample is the source of the 11 T cell receptor beta chains below, sequenced in a study of blood T cell repertoires in COVID-19. Clones were sequenced by immunoSEQ multiplex PCR, and TCRdb holds only the in-frame ones, with some missing. The table lists 150,000 to 200,000 clones, approximately 80% of them singletons, with roughly 7.5% in the top ten. The sequencing sample was made of peripheral blood. These receptors were taken from a man in his 60s with acute or convalescent COVID-19.

V usage is TRBV7-8 and J usage is TRBJ2-3; 9 bases are shared with TRBD2. The CDR3 totals 15 residues. Trimming took 3 bases from V and 1 from J; bases not matched to a gene: 2. CDR1 and CDR2 from the germline V gene are SGHVS and FQNEAQ. The CDR3 here is CASSLTSGRTDTQYF. The CDR3 nucleotides are TGTGCCAGCAGCTTGACTAGCGGCCGCACAGATACGCAGTATTTT.

V usage is TRBV7-9 and J usage is TRBJ1-3; possibly TRBD1 for D (6 bases). Germline V gene lookup returns CDR1 SEHNR and CDR2 FQNEAQ (reference sequence). The CDR3 contains 14 residues. V was clipped by 5 bases and J by 0 bases, with 8 bases between them. The CDR3 spells CASSTGSSGNTIYF. The DNA of the CDR3 is TGTGCCAGCAGCACAGGGTCCTCTGGAAACACCATATATTTT.

The CDR3, as DNA: TGTGCCAGCTCACCACAGGCGGGCCCCGACACAGATACGCAGTATTTT. Translation: CASSPQAGPDTDTQYF. The chain joins TRBV18 to TRBJ2-3, with D possibly TRBD2 on 5 matching bases. The V end was cut by 1 base, the J end by 2 bases, with 13 bases between. CDR3 size: 16 residues. The germline V gene has CDR1 KGHSH and CDR2 LQKENI.

The rearrangement uses TRBV6-5 and TRBJ2-1; 10 bases align to TRBD2. This CDR3 comprises 15 residues. The germline V gene encodes CDR1 MNHEY and CDR2 SVGAGI. V lost 2 bases and J lost 5; bases outside the gene matches: 3. The CDR3 nucleotides read TGTGCCAGCAGTTACCAGCGGGGGGGGAACAATGAGCAGTTCTTC. Residues: CASSYQRGGNNEQFF.

The chain is built from TRBV7-9 and TRBJ2-1; 10 positions match TRBD2. The CDR3 extends over 18 amino acids. Per the germline V gene, CDR1 is SEHNR and CDR2 is FQNEAQ (reference sequence). Trimming at V came to 2 bases and at J to 8 bases, leaving 15 bases not matched to a gene. CDR3 sequence (DNA): TGTGCCAGCAGCTTAATAGTCGGGGGGCGCCTAGCGGGGGATGAGCAGTTCTTC. Protein: CASSLIVGGRLAGDEQFF.

V and J are TRBV19 and TRBJ1-3, with D perhaps matching TRBD1 (6 bases). Between the trimmed V and J ends, which lost 3 bases and 2 bases, there was a span of 11 bases. CDR1 LNHDA and CDR2 SQIVND come from the germline V gene (reference sequence). The CDR3 contains 15 residues. The CDR3 loop reads CASSMARTAGNTIYF. The CDR3 DNA follows: TGTGCCAGTAGTATGGCCCGGACAGCTGGAAACACCATATATTTT.

The rearrangement joins TRBV4-3 to TRBJ2-3; 7 bases match TRBD1. J was trimmed by 2 bases and V by 0 bases; bases with no gene match: 14. CDR1 LGHNA and CDR2 YSLEER come from the germline V gene. The CDR3 spans 19 residues. Here the CDR3 reads CASSQDLGRGTPNTDTQYF. In DNA, the CDR3 is TGCGCCAGCAGCCAAGATTTGGGCAGGGGGACGCCTAACACAGATACGCAGTATTTT.

This clone ranks as medium-sized. V is TRBV19 and J is TRBJ2-6; D perhaps matches TRBD1 (6 bases). This CDR3 comprises 16 residues. V was trimmed by 7 bases and J by 0 bases, leaving 13 bases between them. Germline loops: CDR1 LNHDA, CDR2 SQIVND (reference sequence). CDR3 loop: CASKHQGGSGANVLTF. The CDR3 bases are TGTGCCAGTAAACACCAAGGGGGCTCTGGGGCCAACGTCCTGACTTTC. The full variable domain, in which reference TRBV19 and TRBJ2-6 provide the parts outside the CDR3, is DGGITQSPKYLFRKEGQNVTLSCEQNLNHDAMYWYRQDPGQGLRLIYYSQIVNDFQKGDIAEGYSVSREKKESFPLTVTSAQKNPTAFYLCASKHQGGSGANVLTFGAGSRLTVL.

This chain links TRBV7-2 with TRBJ1-2; D gene unclear. This CDR3 has 10 amino acids. The germline V gene encodes CDR1 SGHTA and CDR2 FQGNSA. Trimming stripped 8 bases from V and 7 bases from J, with 8 bases between. The CDR3 nucleotides are TGTGCCAGCTGGGAGAGTGGCTACACCTTC. It specifies CASWESGYTF.

The J gene is TRBJ1-2, the V gene TRBV6-5, with D uncertain. This CDR3 comprises 13 residues. Germline V gene sequence: CDR1 MNHEY, CDR2 SVGAGI. Trimming left V 6 bases short and J 7 bases short, with 15 bases between. The CDR3 here is CASSRFEGAGYTF. CDR3 nucleotides: TGTGCCAGCAGCCGTTTTGAGGGAGCTGGCTACACCTTC.

This clone was observed a handful of times. V is TRBV24-1 and J is TRBJ2-3; D is uncertain. The V gene lost 1 base and the J gene lost 1 base, with 5 bases spanning the gap. The CDR3 has 14 residues. CDR1 KGHDR and CDR2 SFDVKD come from the germline V gene. The CDR3 here is CATSDFTGTDTQYF. CDR3 coding DNA: TGTGCCACCAGTGATTTTACGGGCACAGATACGCAGTATTTT.